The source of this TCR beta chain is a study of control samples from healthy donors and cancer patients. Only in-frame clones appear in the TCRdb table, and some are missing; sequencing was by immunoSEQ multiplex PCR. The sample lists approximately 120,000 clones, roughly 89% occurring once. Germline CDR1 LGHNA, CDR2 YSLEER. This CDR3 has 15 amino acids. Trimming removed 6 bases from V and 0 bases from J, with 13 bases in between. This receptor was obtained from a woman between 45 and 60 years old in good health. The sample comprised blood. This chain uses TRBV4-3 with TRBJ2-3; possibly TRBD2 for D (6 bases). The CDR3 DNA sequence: TGCGCCAGCAGGGGAAGGCGGGGAAGCACAGATACGCAGTATTTT. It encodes CASRGRRGSTDTQYF.